The 13 T cell receptor beta chains listed next were all sequenced from one sample in a study of T cell changes during pregnancy in multiple sclerosis (dated by TCRdb to the late 2010s). Library generation was performed with the immunoSEQ multiplex PCR assay. In its TCRdb copy, this immuneACCESS table keeps in-frame sequences only and misses some clones. Where compared with another copy, unresolved V genes explain less than half of these, and the others have no known cause. This sample comprises roughly 100,000 clones, roughly 93% of them detected only once. The ten largest make up around 0.92% of the sample. The sample in question was peripheral blood, obtained after pregnancy. The receptors shown here come from a female donor with multiple sclerosis, enrolled in a pregnancy study.

This chain uses TRBV6-1 with TRBJ2-1, with 7 bases lining up with TRBD2. The CDR3 totals 16 residues. The germline V gene has CDR1 MNHNS and CDR2 SASEGT. The junction had 7 bases not matched to a gene; V was cut back by 1 base and J by 4 bases. CDR3 bases: TGTGCCAGCAGTGAAGGTCTAGCGGAGATATACAATGAGCAGTTCTTC. It yields the protein CASSEGLAEIYNEQFF.

The genes are TRBV27 and TRBJ1-5; a weak D match, TRBD1 (5 bases). The CDR3 contains 15 residues. V dropped 4 bases and J dropped 4 bases, with 14 bases sitting between them. CDR1 MNHEY and CDR2 SMNVEV come from the germline V gene (reference sequence). CDR3 sequence: CASSSQGRPNQPQHF. The DNA for the CDR3 is TGTGCCAGCAGTTCTCAGGGCAGGCCTAATCAGCCCCAGCATTTT.

The chain combines TRBV28 with TRBJ1-1; no firm D call. Looked up from germline, CDR1 is MDHEN and CDR2 is SYDVKM. The CDR3 is 13 residues long. V dropped 6 bases and J dropped 5 bases, with 13 bases sitting between them. This CDR3 reads CASSPLSGTEAFF. In nucleotides, the CDR3 is TGTGCCAGCAGCCCTTTGTCGGGGACTGAAGCTTTCTTT.

J is TRBJ1-1 and V is TRBV5-5, with D perhaps matching TRBD1 (6 bases). This CDR3 has 14 amino acids. Germline assignment: CDR1 SGHKS and CDR2 YYEKEE (reference sequence). Trimming removed 2 bases from V and 0 bases from J, with 8 bases in between. The CDR3 protein is CASSFTGMNTEAFF. CDR3 bases: TGTGCCAGCAGCTTTACAGGGATGAACACTGAAGCTTTCTTT.

The gene calls are TRBV6-1 and TRBJ1-4; D is unclear. The CDR3 is 13 amino acids. Germline V gene lookup returns CDR1 MNHNS and CDR2 SASEGT. Trimming left V 5 bases short and J 8 bases short, with 12 bases between. CDR3 in DNA: TGTGCCAGCAGTTGGGCCTCAGAGGAAAAACTGTTTTTT. This translates into CASSWASEEKLFF.

This sequence joins TRBV9 and TRBJ2-1; 15 nucleotides match TRBD2. The CDR3 spans 21 residues. With V trimmed by 0 bases and J by 5 bases, 15 bases remained unmatched. Germline CDR1 and CDR2: SGDLS and YYNGEE. CDR3 nucleotide sequence: TGTGCCAGCAGCGTAGAGGGGGGGGGACTAGCGGGAGGCTCCCGGGACAATGAGCAGTTCTTC. Translation gives CASSVEGGGLAGGSRDNEQFF. Variable domain in full (rest from reference TRBV9 and TRBJ2-1): DSGVTQTPKHLITATGQRVTLRCSPRSGDLSVYWYQQSLDQGLQFLIQYYNGEERAKGNILERFSAQQFPDLHSELNLSSLELGDSALYFCASSVEGGGLAGGSRDNEQFFGPGTRLTVL.

As to this clone: Its ends do not fully match the called genes, so a read error is possible. The CDR3 coding sequence is TGTGCCAGCAGGTTATGGGCGTTGGGGCAGGGAATGGACACCGGGGAGCTGTTTTTT. It is translated as CASRLWALGQGMDTGELFF. V gene TRBV27 combines with J gene TRBJ2-2, with D perhaps matching TRBD1 (5 bases). The CDR3 has 19 residues. Germline V gene lookup returns CDR1 MNHEY and CDR2 SMNVEV (reference sequence).

The V gene is TRBV7-7, the J gene TRBJ2-3, with D uncertain. Germline V gene data show CDR1 as SSHAT and CDR2 as FNYEAQ (reference sequence). The CDR3 has 13 amino acids. V gave up 4 bases and J gave up 1 base, with 6 bases separating them. This CDR3 is CASSSLGTDTQYF. Written as DNA, the CDR3 is TGTGCCAGCAGCTCCCTTGGCACAGATACGCAGTATTTT.

This chain links TRBV5-1 with TRBJ1-2; D is unclear. V was clipped by 0 bases and J by 4 bases, with 16 bases between them. This CDR3 spans 16 amino acids. The germline V gene encodes CDR1 SGHRS and CDR2 YFSETQ. CDR3 amino acids: CASSLEMTPTSYGYTF. DNA of the CDR3: TGCGCCAGCAGCTTGGAGATGACACCAACCAGCTATGGCTACACCTTC.

This chain uses TRBV7-8 with TRBJ1-1; 7 nucleotides align to TRBD1. V lost 4 bases, J lost 0 bases, and 2 bases stayed unmatched. The CDR3 has 14 residues. Germline V gives CDR1 SGHVS, CDR2 FQNEAQ. CDR3 sequence (DNA): TGTGCCAGCAGCTGGGGACAGATGAACACTGAAGCTTTCTTT. This translates into CASSWGQMNTEAFF. The full variable domain, its missing parts supplied by reference TRBV7-8 and TRBJ1-1, is GAGVSQSPRYKVAKRGQDVALRCDPISGHVSLFWYQQALGQGPEFLTYFQNEAQLDKSGLPSDRFFAERPEGSVSTLKIQRTQQEDSAVYLCASSWGQMNTEAFFGQGTRLTVV.

The chain combines TRBV2 with TRBJ1-4; D gene unclear. Germline V gene data show CDR1 as SNHLY and CDR2 as FYNNEI. The CDR3 runs to 15 residues. V lost 2 bases to trimming and J lost 8 bases, with 15 bases between them. The CDR3 reads CASSELGRVKEKLFF. CDR3 in DNA: TGTGCCAGCAGTGAACTTGGGAGAGTCAAGGAAAAACTGTTTTTT. The full variable domain, rest sourced from reference TRBV2 and TRBJ1-4, is EPEVTQTPSHQVTQMGQEVILRCVPISNHLYFYWYRQILGQKVEFLVSFYNNEISEKSEIFDDQFSVERPDGSNFTLKIRSTKLEDSAMYFCASSELGRVKEKLFFGSGTQLSVL.

This chain joins TRBV27 and TRBJ2-7; D remains unclear. Germline assignment: CDR1 MNHEY and CDR2 SMNVEV (reference sequence). Trimming cost V 0 bases and J 4 bases, with 7 bases left between them. This CDR3 region has 13 residues. The CDR3 sequence: CASSLSISYEQYF. As DNA, the CDR3 is TGTGCCAGCAGTTTATCGATCAGTTACGAGCAGTACTTC.

V and J are TRBV28 and TRBJ2-3, with 7 bases identical to TRBD1. Germline trimming cut 5 bases from V and 1 base from J; bases unmatched to any gene: 3. The V gene's germline CDR1 is MDHEN and CDR2 SYDVKM. The CDR3 is 14 residues long. The CDR3 loop reads CASSATGGTDTQYF. DNA for the CDR3: TGTGCCAGCAGTGCAACAGGGGGCACAGATACGCAGTATTTT.